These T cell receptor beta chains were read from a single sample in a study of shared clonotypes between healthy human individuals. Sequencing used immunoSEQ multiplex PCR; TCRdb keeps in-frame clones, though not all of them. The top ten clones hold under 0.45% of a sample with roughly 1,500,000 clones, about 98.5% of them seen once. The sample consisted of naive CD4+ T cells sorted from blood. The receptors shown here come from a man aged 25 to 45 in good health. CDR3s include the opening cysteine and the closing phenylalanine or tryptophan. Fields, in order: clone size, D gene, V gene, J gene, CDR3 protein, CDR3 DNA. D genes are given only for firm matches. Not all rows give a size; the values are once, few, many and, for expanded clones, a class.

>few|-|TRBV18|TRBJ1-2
CASSPIPDYGYTF
TGTGCCAGCTCACCAATCCCCGACTATGGCTACACCTTC
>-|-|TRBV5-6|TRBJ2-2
CASSSRDTGELFF
TGTGCCAGCAGCTCCCGGGACACCGGGGAGCTGTTTTTT
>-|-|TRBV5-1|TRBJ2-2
CASSRLPTLGGANTGELFF
TGCGCCAGCAGCCGCCTGCCAACCCTCGGGGGCGCGAACACCGGGGAGCTGTTTTTT
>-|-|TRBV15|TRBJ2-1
CATSRERAYNEQFF
TGTGCCACCAGCAGAGAGAGGGCCTATAATGAGCAGTTCTTC
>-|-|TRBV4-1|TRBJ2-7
CASSQAIEAGREQYF
TGCGCCAGCAGCCAGGCCATAGAGGCTGGGCGCGAGCAGTACTTC
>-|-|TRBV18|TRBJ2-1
CASSLWTTREPNYNEQFF
TGTGCCAGCTCACTCTGGACTACTCGAGAACCTAACTACAATGAGCAGTTCTTC
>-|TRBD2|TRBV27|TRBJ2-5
CASSFTGRGRLAGEQQETQYF
TGTGCCAGCAGTTTTACCGGCAGGGGTCGACTAGCGGGAGAACAGCAAGAGACCCAGTACTTC
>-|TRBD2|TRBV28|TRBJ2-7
CASSSRTRSYF
TGTGCCAGCAGCTCCCGGACTAGATCGTACTTC
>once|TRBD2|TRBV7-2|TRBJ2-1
CASSLRTSGSPGEQFF
TGTGCCAGCAGCCTCAGGACTAGCGGGAGTCCTGGGGAGCAGTTCTTC
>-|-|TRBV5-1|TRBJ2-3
CASSLGAGSDTQYF
TGCGCCAGCAGCTTGGGAGCAGGGTCAGATACGCAGTATTTT
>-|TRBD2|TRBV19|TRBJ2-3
CASSTRTSGSTDTQYF
TGTGCCAGTAGTACTCGGACTAGCGGGAGCACAGATACGCAGTATTTT
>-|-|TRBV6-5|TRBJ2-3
CASSWDDTDTQYF
TGTGCCAGCAGTTGGGACGACACAGATACGCAGTATTTT
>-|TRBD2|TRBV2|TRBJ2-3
CASSDFRTSGRGRTDTQYF
TGTGCCAGCAGTGATTTCAGGACTAGCGGGAGAGGGAGGACAGATACGCAGTATTTT
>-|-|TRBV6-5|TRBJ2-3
CASSPRRDTQYF
TGTGCCAGCAGCCCGAGACGAGATACGCAGTATTTT
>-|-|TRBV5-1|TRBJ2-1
CASRASWLSNEQFF
TGCGCCAGCAGGGCCAGTTGGCTTTCTAATGAGCAGTTCTTC
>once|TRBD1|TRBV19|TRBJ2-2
CASSRGTGPNTGELFF
TGTGCCAGTAGTAGGGGGACAGGACCAAACACCGGGGAGCTGTTTTTT
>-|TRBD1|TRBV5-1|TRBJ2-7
CASSKSGTGMYEQYF
TGCGCCAGCAGCAAATCCGGGACAGGGATGTACGAGCAGTACTTC
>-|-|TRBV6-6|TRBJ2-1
CASSSPGLRPYNEQFF
TGTGCCAGCAGTTCACCGGGACTTCGACCCTACAATGAGCAGTTCTTC
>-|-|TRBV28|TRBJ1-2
CASSGIYGYTF
TGTGCCAGCAGTGGAATCTATGGCTACACCTTC
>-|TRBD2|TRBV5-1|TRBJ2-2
CASSLTSANTGELFF
TGCGCCAGCAGCTTGACTAGCGCCAACACCGGGGAGCTGTTTTTT
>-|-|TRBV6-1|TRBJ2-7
CASSDPPAAAYEQYF
TGTGCCAGCAGTGATCCCCCGGCCGCAGCCTACGAGCAGTACTTC
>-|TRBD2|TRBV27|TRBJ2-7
CASSLSAVSGSPDFGEQYF
TGTGCCAGCAGTTTATCGGCGGTTAGCGGGAGTCCCGATTTCGGCGAGCAGTACTTC
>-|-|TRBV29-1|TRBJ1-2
CSVEELRTVYGYTF
TGCAGCGTTGAAGAGCTTAGGACAGTGTATGGCTACACCTTC
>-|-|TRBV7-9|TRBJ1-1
CASRRVRDSEAFF
TGTGCCAGCAGAAGGGTCAGAGACTCAGAAGCTTTCTTT
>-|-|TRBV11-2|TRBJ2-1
CASSKSGSSYNEQFF
TGTGCCAGCAGCAAATCCGGGAGTAGCTACAATGAGCAGTTCTTC
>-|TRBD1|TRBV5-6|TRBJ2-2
CASSFLDRANTGELFF
TGTGCCAGCAGCTTTCTGGACAGGGCGAACACCGGGGAGCTGTTTTTT
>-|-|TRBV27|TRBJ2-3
CASSFDMTPTSTDTQYF
TGTGCCAGCAGTTTCGACATGACACCTACTAGCACAGATACGCAGTATTTT
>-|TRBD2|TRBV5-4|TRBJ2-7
CASSPPGLADYEQYF
TGTGCCAGCAGCCCGCCGGGACTAGCGGATTACGAGCAGTACTTC
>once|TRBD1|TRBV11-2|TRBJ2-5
CASSLGTGPETQYF
TGTGCCAGCAGCTTAGGGACAGGGCCGGAGACCCAGTACTTC
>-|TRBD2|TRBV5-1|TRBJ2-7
CASSLGTSGSLDSYEQYF
TGCGCCAGCAGCTTGGGCACTAGCGGGAGTTTAGACTCCTACGAGCAGTACTTC
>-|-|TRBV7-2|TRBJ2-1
CASSLGLPHYNEQFF
TGTGCCAGCAGCTTAGGACTACCCCACTACAATGAGCAGTTCTTC
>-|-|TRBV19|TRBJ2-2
CASRGTGNTGELFF
TGTGCCAGTAGGGGGACGGGGAACACCGGGGAGCTGTTTTTT
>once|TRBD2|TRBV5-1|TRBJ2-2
CASRSSSGSYTGELFF
TGCGCCAGCAGATCCTCTAGCGGGAGTTACACCGGGGAGCTGTTTTTT
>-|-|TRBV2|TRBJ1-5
CASRDANQPQHF
TGTGCCAGCAGGGACGCTAATCAGCCCCAGCATTTT
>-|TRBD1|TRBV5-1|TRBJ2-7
CASSSGQLSYEQYF
TGCGCCAGCAGCTCGGGACAGCTCTCCTACGAGCAGTACTTC
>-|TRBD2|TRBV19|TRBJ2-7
CASRLAGSYEQYF
TGTGCCAGTAGGCTAGCGGGATCCTACGAGCAGTACTTC
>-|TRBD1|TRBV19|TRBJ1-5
CASSANRGGIEPQHF
TGTGCCAGTAGTGCGAACAGGGGAGGGATAGAGCCCCAGCATTTT
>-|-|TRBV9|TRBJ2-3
CASSQGHAPSTDTQYF
TGTGCCAGCAGCCAAGGACACGCACCTAGCACAGATACGCAGTATTTT
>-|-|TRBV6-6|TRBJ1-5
CASSSPEGINQPQHF
TGTGCCAGCAGTAGCCCCGAGGGCATCAATCAGCCCCAGCATTTT
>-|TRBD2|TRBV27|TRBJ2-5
CASSLSSGRGVVETQYF
TGTGCCAGCAGTTTGTCTAGCGGGAGAGGTGTCGTGGAGACCCAGTACTTC